The sequence of this TCR beta chain was determined in a study of CD8+ T cells in alopecia areata. Following RNA extraction, reverse transcription yielded cDNA that acted as the sequencing template. Sequenced by immunoSEQ multiplex PCR; TCRdb stores in-frame clones only, minus some. The sample records under 250,000 clones, approximately 65% being singletons. Sample treatment: oral pan-JAK inhibitor, 5-10 mg twice daily. This clone appeared a few times. Source: CD4+ T cells sorted from blood, taken between weeks 43 and 45, from a patient treated with tofacitinib. The clonotype comes from a human donor with alopecia areata.

DNA of the CDR3: TGTGCCTGGAGTGGCGGGGCAGCTGAAGCTTTCTTT. This sequence encodes CAWSGGAAEAFF. The chain couples TRBV30 to TRBJ1-1, with D possibly TRBD1 on 5 matching bases. Per germline, CDR1 GTSNPN and CDR2 SVGIG (reference sequence). V shed 1 base and J shed 6 bases, with 9 bases lying between them. The CDR3 consists of 12 residues.